The 9 T cell receptor beta chains reported below all come from one sample, sequenced in a study of CD8+CD57+ T cells in acquired aplastic anemia. Only patients with CD8+CD57+ cell expansion on flow cytometry were chosen for sequencing. Using genomic DNA as the template, TCR beta VDJ and CDR3 profiling was carried out. TCRdb redid the calling of the reads with MiXCR, one entry per CDR3 protein. The data contain 150,000 to 200,000 distinct CDR3 sequences, more than 40% of them singletons. Input material: sorted CD4+, CD8+, or CD8+CD57+ T cells (not recorded which) from PBMCs. These receptors originate from a human donor with aplastic anemia.

The chain is built from TRBV6-5 and TRBJ1-2; TRBD1 matches at 7 bases. V shed 5 bases, J shed 10 bases, and the junction held 7 bases outside the gene matches. This CDR3 is 12 amino acids long. Germline V gene lookup returns CDR1 MNHEY and CDR2 SVGAGI. The CDR3 loop reads CASSPSTGYYTF. CDR3 sequence (DNA): TGTGCCAGCAGTCCCTCGACAGGGTACTACACCTTC.

This clonotype has just a few counts. V is TRBV7-3 and J is TRBJ2-5; possibly TRBD1 or TRBD2 for D (5 bases each). CDR3 length equals 13 residues. CDR1 and CDR2 from the germline V gene are SGHTA and FQGTGA. V was clipped by 4 bases and J by 5 bases, with 11 bases between them. CDR3: CASSSRGAETQYF. In nucleotides, the CDR3 is TGTGCCAGCAGCTCCCGGGGCGCGGAGACCCAGTACTTC.

J is TRBJ2-2 and V is TRBV7-9; either TRBD1 or TRBD2 may supply D (7 bases each). The CDR3 sequence is 12 residues long. The germline V and J ends were trimmed by 11 bases and 4 bases, with 11 bases remaining between them. The V gene's germline CDR1 is SEHNR and CDR2 FQNEAQ (reference sequence). The CDR3 reads CAAGDSTGELFF. The CDR3 DNA reads as TGTGCCGCGGGGGACAGCACCGGGGAGCTGTTTTTT.

V gene TRBV12-3 or TRBV12-4 combines with J gene TRBJ1-2; possibly TRBD1 for D (5 bases). The CDR3 contains 13 residues. V was shortened by 6 bases and J by 4 bases, with 12 bases between the two germline ends. This CDR3 reads CASRLDRPYGYTF. The CDR3 coding sequence is TGTGCCAGCAGACTAGACAGACCCTATGGCTACACCTTC.

To note about this clonotype: Since a much larger clone is just one base distant, this may be a read error. The chain carries TRBV4-1 and TRBJ2-5, with 9 bases identical to TRBD1. Germline values: CDR1 MGHRA, CDR2 YSYEKL. The junction had 12 bases not matched to a gene; V was cut back by 2 bases and J by 5 bases. This CDR3 contains 17 residues. The DNA for the CDR3 is TGCGCCAGCAGCCAAAATTCCCCCGGGACAGGGAGGGAGACCCAGTACTTC. The encoded protein is CASSQNSPGTGRETQYF.

Turning to this clonotype: This may be a read error: a much more frequent sequence differs by one nucleotide. V gene TRBV6-1 combines with J gene TRBJ2-7, with D possibly TRBD2 on 6 matching bases. The CDR3 has 16 residues. V was clipped by 6 bases and J by 3 bases, with 21 bases between them. Germline V lookup: CDR1 MNHNS, CDR2 SASEGT. The CDR3 sequence: CASRGTRRGIGYEQYF. The CDR3 region has the DNA TGTGCCAGCAGGGGGACCAGACGGGGGATCGGCTACGAGCAGTACTTC.

This clonotype was observed at least ten times. The chain couples TRBV9 to TRBJ1-1; 8 bases are shared with TRBD1. V gave up 6 bases and J gave up 4 bases; unmatched junction bases: 23. Germline V gene data show CDR1 as SGDLS and CDR2 as YYNGEE. This CDR3 is 19 amino acids long. The CDR3 nucleotides are TGTGCCAGCATCGCTACGAACGACAGGGGAAAGGAATTCGGCACTGAAGCTTTCTTT. Its translation is CASIATNDRGKEFGTEAFF.

This clonotype was found many times. V and J are TRBV5-1 and TRBJ1-4; the D gene is possibly TRBD1 (5 bases). Trimming took off 2 bases at V and 8 bases at J, with 16 bases between the two ends. Germline V gene sequence: CDR1 SGHRS, CDR2 YFSETQ. The CDR3 is made up of 15 amino acids. CDR3 DNA: TGCGCCAGCAGCTTTAGACAGCCCGGAAGAGAAAAACTGTTTTTT. Its protein product is CASSFRQPGREKLFF.

This clonotype was detected ten times or more. The chain combines TRBV12-3 or TRBV12-4 with TRBJ2-5; either TRBD1 or TRBD2 may supply D (5 bases each). The CDR3 has 15 residues. V lost 9 bases and J lost 4, with 21 bases in between. CDR3 nucleotide sequence: TGTGCCAGTACCCCTCAGGAACCAGGGACAGAGACCCAGTACTTC. As protein: CASTPQEPGTETQYF.